One and the same sample provided the 5 T cell receptor beta chains below, sequenced in a study of regulatory T cells in long-lasting Graves disease. Time point given: newly diagnosed GD, antithyroid drugs for less than 3 months. Making the TCR library involved RNA that had been extracted from PBMCs. The authors built TCR beta libraries using iRepertoire HTBI primers and Arm-PCR of CDR3 regions. TCRdb used MiXCR to reprocess the multiplex PCR reads, holding one entry per CDR3 protein. The sample yields about 560,000 distinct CDR3 sequences, around 16% seen once. The same sample was also studied in work on T cells in Graves' hyperthyroidism and ophthalmopathy.

The material sequenced was peripheral blood mononuclear cells (PBMCs), taken at new diagnosis, from a patient treated with antithyroid drugs. The receptors were sampled from a man younger than 30 with Graves disease.

This clonotype was detected ten times or more. This chain uses TRBV20-1 with TRBJ2-7; TRBD2 aligns across 9 bases. J gave up 4 bases and V 6 bases, and 13 bases lay outside the gene matches. The CDR3 totals 15 residues. Per the germline V gene, CDR1 is DFQATT and CDR2 is SNEGSKA (reference sequence). Here the CDR3 reads CSAQEASGIGYEQYF. The CDR3 DNA reads as TGCAGTGCCCAGGAAGCTAGCGGGATTGGATACGAGCAGTACTTC.

The sample holds a few counts of this clonotype. V is TRBV30 and J is TRBJ2-7, with 7 bases matching TRBD2. Germline V lookup: CDR1 GTSNPN, CDR2 SVGIG (reference sequence). V was clipped by 2 bases and J by 3 bases; unmatched bases: 13. The CDR3 runs to 16 residues. The CDR3 DNA sequence: TGTGCCTGGAGTAATGCCCGGGGGGATCGGGGCTACGAGCAGTACTTC. Translating gives CAWSNARGDRGYEQYF. The variable domain in full, completed from reference TRBV30 and TRBJ2-7, reads SQTIHQWPATLVQPVGSPLSLECTVEGTSNPNLYWYRQAAGRGLQLLFYSVGIGQISSEVPQNLSASRPQDRQFILSSKKLLLSDSGFYLCAWSNARGDRGYEQYFGPGTRLTVT.

This clonotype occurred a few times. This chain connects TRBV5-1 to TRBJ2-6, with 10 bases identical to TRBD1. CDR3 size: 18 residues. V dropped 0 bases and J dropped 2; count of bases not matched to a gene: 5. CDR1 and CDR2 from the germline V gene are SGHRS and YFSETQ. For the CDR3, the DNA is TGCGCCAGCAGCTTGGAAGGACAGGGGGTTGCTGGGGCCAACGTCCTGACTTTC. Translating gives CASSLEGQGVAGANVLTF.

This clonotype was detected only a few times. This chain connects TRBV6-4 to TRBJ1-2; D not resolved. Germline V gene data show CDR1 as MRHNA and CDR2 as SNTAGT. V was cut by 0 bases and J by 8 bases, with 10 bases left in between. The CDR3 has 13 amino acids. CDR3 in DNA: TGTGCCAGCAGTGACTCAGGGTATCGGGGCTACACCTTC. Translation gives CASSDSGYRGYTF.

This sequence joins TRBV3-1 and TRBJ2-7, with unresolved D. This CDR3 has 14 residues. Germline-derived CDR1 and CDR2 are LGHDT and YNNKEL (reference sequence). Trimming cost V 6 bases and J 4 bases, with 16 bases left between them. The chain's CDR3 is CASSIRHSSYEQYF. The CDR3 coding sequence is TGTGCCAGCAGTATCCGGCACAGCTCGTACGAGCAGTACTTC.